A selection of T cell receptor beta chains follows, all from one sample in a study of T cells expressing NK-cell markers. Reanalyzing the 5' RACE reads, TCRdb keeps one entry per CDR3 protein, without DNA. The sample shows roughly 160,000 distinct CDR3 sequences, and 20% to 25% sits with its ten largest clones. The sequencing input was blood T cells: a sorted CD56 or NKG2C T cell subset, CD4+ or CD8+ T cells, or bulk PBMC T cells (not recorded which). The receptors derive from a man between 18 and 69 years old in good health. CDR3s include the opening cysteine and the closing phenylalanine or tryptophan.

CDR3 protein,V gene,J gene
CASTLEAGGSYEQYF,TRBV27,TRBJ2-7
CASSPRGWWENEAFF,TRBV9,TRBJ1-1
CASSQGPNQPQHF,TRBV5-6,TRBJ1-5
CASSRQESYEQYF,TRBV7-2,TRBJ2-7
CASSLGSGRDSLQETQYF,TRBV7-8,TRBJ2-5
CASSLALNQPQHF,TRBV7-6,TRBJ1-5
CASSLNQGLINNQPQHF,TRBV11-2,TRBJ1-5
CASSTDRVHGYTF,TRBV12-3/TRBV12-4,TRBJ1-2
CASSLVAGRNEQYF,TRBV5-6,TRBJ2-7
CASSLTGNGHYGYTF,TRBV11-2,TRBJ1-2
CASSYPGGYEQYF,TRBV6-6,TRBJ2-7
CATSSRITGTGELFF,TRBV15,TRBJ2-2
CASSSHRDYNSPLHF,TRBV13,TRBJ1-6
CASSLVSGGVNSYEQYF,TRBV7-9,TRBJ2-7
CASTAGSTEAFF,TRBV12-3/TRBV12-4,TRBJ1-1
CSVELGLEQYF,TRBV29-1,TRBJ2-7
CALLMAQGTIQETQYF,TRBV7-9,TRBJ2-5
CASSPPWGSDYEQYF,TRBV7-6,TRBJ2-7